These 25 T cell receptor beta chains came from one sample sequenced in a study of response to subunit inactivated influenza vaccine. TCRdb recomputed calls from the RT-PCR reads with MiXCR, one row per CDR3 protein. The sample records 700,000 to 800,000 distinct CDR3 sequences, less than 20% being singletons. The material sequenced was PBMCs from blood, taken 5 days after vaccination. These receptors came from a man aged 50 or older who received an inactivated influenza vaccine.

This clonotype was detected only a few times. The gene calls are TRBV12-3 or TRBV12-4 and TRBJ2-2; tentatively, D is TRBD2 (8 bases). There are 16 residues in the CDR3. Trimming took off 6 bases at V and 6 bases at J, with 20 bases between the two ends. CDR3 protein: CASSPTGTAGAGELFF. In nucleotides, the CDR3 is TGTGCCAGCAGCCCAACAGGGACAGCGGGGGCCGGGGAGCTGTTTTTT.

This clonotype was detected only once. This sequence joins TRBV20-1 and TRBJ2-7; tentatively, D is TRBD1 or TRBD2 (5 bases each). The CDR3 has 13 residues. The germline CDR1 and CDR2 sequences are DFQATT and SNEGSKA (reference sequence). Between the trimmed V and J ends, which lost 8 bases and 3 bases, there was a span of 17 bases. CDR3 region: CSLGHLTNYEQYF. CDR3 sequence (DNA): TGCAGTCTAGGACATTTGACTAACTACGAGCAGTACTTC.

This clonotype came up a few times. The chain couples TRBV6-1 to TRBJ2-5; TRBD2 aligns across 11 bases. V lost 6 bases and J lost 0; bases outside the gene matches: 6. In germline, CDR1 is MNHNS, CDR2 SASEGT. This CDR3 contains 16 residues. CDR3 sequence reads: CASRKGLAVHQETQYF. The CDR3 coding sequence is TGTGCCAGCAGGAAGGGACTAGCGGTACACCAAGAGACCCAGTACTTC.

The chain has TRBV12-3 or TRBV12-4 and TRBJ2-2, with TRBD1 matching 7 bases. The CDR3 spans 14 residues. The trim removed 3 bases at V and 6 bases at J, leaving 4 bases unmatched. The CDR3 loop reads CASSFWDRAGELFF. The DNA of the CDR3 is TGTGCCAGCAGTTTTTGGGACAGAGCCGGGGAGCTGTTTTTT.

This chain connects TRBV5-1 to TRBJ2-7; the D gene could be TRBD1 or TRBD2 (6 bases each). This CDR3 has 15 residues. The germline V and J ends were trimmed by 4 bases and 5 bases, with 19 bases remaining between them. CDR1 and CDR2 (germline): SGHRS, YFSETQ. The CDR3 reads CASSPGAGQQNEQYF. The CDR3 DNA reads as TGCGCCAGCAGCCCGGGGGCAGGACAGCAGAACGAGCAGTACTTC.

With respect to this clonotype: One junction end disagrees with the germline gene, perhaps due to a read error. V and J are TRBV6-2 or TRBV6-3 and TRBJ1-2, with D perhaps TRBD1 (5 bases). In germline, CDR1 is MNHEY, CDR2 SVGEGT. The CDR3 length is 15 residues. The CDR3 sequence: CATSRGHGQSYGYTF. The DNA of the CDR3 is TGTGCCACCAGTAGGGGTCACGGGCAGAGCTATGGCTACACCTTC.

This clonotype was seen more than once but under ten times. CDR3 sequence (DNA): TGCGCCAGCAGCTTACAGGGGGCGGAAAATACGCAGTATTTT. Translation: CASSLQGAENTQYF. The genes are TRBV5-1 and TRBJ2-3, with 9 bases matching TRBD1. Trimming at V came to 2 bases and at J to 7 bases, leaving 5 bases not matched to a gene. Per germline, CDR1 SGHRS and CDR2 YFSETQ. The CDR3 runs to 14 residues.

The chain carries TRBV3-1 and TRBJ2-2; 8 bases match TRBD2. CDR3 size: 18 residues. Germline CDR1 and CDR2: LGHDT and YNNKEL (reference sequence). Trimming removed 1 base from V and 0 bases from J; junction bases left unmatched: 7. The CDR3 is CASSQVRRGVANTGELFF. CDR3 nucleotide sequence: TGTGCCAGCAGCCAAGTAAGGCGGGGGGTGGCGAACACCGGGGAGCTGTTTTTT.

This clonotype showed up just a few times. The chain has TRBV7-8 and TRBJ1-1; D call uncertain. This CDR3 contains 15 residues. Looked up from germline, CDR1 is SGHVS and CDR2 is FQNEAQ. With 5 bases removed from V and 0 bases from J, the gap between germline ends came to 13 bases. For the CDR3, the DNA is TGTGCCAGCAGCCCCGGACGCAGTATGAACACTGAAGCTTTCTTT. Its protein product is CASSPGRSMNTEAFF.

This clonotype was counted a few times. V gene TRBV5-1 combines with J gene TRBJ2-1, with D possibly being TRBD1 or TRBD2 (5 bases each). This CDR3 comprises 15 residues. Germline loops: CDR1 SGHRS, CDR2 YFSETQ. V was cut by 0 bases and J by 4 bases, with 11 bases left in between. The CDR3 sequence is CASSLGRGPYNEQFF. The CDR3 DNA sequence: TGCGCCAGCAGCTTGGGTAGGGGACCGTACAATGAGCAGTTCTTC.

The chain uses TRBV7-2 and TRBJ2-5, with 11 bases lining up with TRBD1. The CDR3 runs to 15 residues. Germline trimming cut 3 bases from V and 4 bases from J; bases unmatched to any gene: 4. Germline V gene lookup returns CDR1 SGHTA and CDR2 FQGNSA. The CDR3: CASSLGTGGSETQYF. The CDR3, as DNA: TGTGCCAGCAGCTTGGGGACAGGGGGTTCAGAGACCCAGTACTTC.

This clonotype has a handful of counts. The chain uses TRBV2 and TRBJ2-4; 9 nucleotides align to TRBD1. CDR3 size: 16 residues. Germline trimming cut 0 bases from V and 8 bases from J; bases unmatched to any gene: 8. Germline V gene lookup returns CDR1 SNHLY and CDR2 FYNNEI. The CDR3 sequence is CASSEATGGLRDIQYF. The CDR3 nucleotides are TGTGCCAGCAGTGAAGCCACAGGGGGCCTAAGGGACATTCAGTACTTC.

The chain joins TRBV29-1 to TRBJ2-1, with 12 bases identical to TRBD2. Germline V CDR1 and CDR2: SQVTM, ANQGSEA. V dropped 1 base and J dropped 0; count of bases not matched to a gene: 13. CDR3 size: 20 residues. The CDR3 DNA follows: TGCAGCGTTGAAGTCTTTCGTAGGCTAGCGGGGGGGAGCTCCTACAATGAGCAGTTCTTC. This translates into CSVEVFRRLAGGSSYNEQFF.

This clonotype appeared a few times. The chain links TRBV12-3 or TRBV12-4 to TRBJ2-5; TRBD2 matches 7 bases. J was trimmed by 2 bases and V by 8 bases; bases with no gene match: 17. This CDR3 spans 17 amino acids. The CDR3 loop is CASSSGALANPQETQYF. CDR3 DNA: TGTGCCAGCTCAAGCGGGGCTCTAGCCAACCCACAAGAGACCCAGTACTTC.

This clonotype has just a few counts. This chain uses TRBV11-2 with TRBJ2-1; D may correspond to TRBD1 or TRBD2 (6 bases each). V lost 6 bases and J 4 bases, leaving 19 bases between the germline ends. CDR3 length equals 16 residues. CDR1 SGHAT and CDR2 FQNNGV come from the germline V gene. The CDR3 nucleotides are TGTGCCAGCAGACAAATCTCCGGGGGCCGTTACAATGAGCAGTTCTTC. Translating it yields CASRQISGGRYNEQFF.

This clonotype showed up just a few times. The CDR3 DNA reads as TGCAGCGTTGAGGGGGGCATACTGACTAACTATGGCTACACCTTC. It encodes CSVEGGILTNYGYTF. J is TRBJ1-2 and V is TRBV29-1, with D maybe TRBD1 (6 bases). Trimming removed 3 bases from V and 0 bases from J, with 14 bases in between. This CDR3 comprises 15 residues. Germline V CDR1 and CDR2: SQVTM, ANQGSEA.

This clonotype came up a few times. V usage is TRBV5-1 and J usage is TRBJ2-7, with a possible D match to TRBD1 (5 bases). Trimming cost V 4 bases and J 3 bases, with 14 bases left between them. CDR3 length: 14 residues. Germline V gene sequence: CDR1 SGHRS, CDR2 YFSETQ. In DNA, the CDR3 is TGCGCCAGCAGCCGGTCAGGACACGTCTACGAGCAGTACTTC. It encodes CASSRSGHVYEQYF.

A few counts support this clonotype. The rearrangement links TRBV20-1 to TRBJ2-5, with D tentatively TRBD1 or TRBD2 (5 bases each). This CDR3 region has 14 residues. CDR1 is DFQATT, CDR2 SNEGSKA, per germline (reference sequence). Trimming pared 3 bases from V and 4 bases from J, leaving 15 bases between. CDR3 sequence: CSARSRGRSETQYF. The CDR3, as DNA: TGCAGTGCTAGGAGTCGGGGCCGCTCAGAGACCCAGTACTTC.

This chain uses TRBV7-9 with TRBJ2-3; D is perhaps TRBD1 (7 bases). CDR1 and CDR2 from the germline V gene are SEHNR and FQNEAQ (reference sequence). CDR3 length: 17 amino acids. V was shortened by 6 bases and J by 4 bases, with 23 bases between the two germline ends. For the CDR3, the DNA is TGTGCCAGCAGAGATCCGGGACAGACCCCTAGCGCAGATACGCAGTATTTT. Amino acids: CASRDPGQTPSADTQYF.

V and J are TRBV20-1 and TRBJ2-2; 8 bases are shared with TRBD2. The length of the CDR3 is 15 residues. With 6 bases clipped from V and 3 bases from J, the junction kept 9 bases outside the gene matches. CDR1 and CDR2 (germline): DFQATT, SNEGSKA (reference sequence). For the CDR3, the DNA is TGCAGTGCCGTCTACGGGGGGGGCGACACCGGGGAGCTGTTTTTT. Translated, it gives CSAVYGGGDTGELFF.

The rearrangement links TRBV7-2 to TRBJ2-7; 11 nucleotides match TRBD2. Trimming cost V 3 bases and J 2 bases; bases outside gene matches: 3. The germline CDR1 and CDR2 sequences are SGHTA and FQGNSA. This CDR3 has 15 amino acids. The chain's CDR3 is CASSFSGRAAYEQYF. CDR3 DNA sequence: TGTGCCAGCAGCTTTAGCGGGAGGGCGGCCTACGAGCAGTACTTC.

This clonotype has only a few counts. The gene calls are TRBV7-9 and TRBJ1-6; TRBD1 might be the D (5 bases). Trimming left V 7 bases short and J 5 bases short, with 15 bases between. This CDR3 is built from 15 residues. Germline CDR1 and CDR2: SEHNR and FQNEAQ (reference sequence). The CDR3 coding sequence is TGTGCCAGCATTGCCTCCGGGGGAGATAATTCACCCCTCCACTTT. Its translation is CASIASGGDNSPLHF.

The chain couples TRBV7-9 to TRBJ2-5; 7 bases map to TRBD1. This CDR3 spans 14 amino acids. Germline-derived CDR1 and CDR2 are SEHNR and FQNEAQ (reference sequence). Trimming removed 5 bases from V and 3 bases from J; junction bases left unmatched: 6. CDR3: CASSNGQAKETQYF. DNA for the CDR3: TGTGCCAGCAGCAATGGACAGGCTAAAGAGACCCAGTACTTC.

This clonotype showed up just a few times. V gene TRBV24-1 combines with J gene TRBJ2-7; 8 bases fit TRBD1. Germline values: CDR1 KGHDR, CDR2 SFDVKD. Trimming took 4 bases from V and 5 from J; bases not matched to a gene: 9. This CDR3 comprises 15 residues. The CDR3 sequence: CATSEDGTGPNEQYF. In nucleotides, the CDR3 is TGTGCCACCAGTGAAGACGGGACAGGCCCTAACGAGCAGTACTTC.

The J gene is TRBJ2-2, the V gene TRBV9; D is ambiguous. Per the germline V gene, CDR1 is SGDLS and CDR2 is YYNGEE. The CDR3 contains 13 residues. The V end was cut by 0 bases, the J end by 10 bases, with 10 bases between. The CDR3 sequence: CASSVEPVVELFF. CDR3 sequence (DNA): TGTGCCAGCAGCGTAGAGCCCGTCGTGGAGCTGTTTTTT.